This entry features one T cell receptor (beta chain) sequence. This may be a read error: a much more frequent sequence differs by one nucleotide. The data stem from a study of tumor-infiltrating lymphocytes in oesophageal squamous cell carcinoma. TCRdb itself ran the PCR reads through MiXCR, one entry per CDR3 protein. The top ten hold around 10% of the sample, which has roughly 20,000 distinct CDR3 sequences, 36% seen once. Germline V gene data show CDR1 as SGHAT and CDR2 as FQNNGV. The germline V and J ends were trimmed by 5 bases and 10 bases, with 15 bases remaining between them. The CDR3 is 13 residues long.

This rearrangement joins TRBV11-2 to TRBJ2-1, with D possibly called TRBD1 or TRBD2 (5 bases each). Sequencing was carried out using esophageal tumor tissue. The source of this sequence is a male donor with esophageal squamous cell carcinoma. CDR3 DNA: TGTGCCAGCAGCCGGTGGGGGTCTGACGAGCAGTTCTTC. Its protein is CASSRWGSDEQFF.